This T cell receptor (beta chain) was obtained from a study of CD8+ T cells in alopecia areata. Study results and caveats: Greater clonality was observed in lesional scalp samples, especially alopecia totalis/universalis, versus normal scalp.

Extraction of RNA preceded its reverse transcription into cDNA, which served as the sequencing template. TCRdb keeps only in-frame clones here, not all; method: immunoSEQ multiplex PCR. The sample shows about 110,000 clones, approximately 59% of them seen only once. Regarding this clone: Its antigen is undetermined.

The V gene's germline CDR1 is MGHDK and CDR2 SYGVNS. The germline V and J ends were trimmed by 5 bases and 4 bases, with 5 bases remaining between them. The CDR3 length is 11 residues. The source material was CD8+ T cells sorted from blood. The J gene is TRBJ2-5, the V gene TRBV25-1; D unresolved. The sequence was obtained from a human donor in good health. The CDR3 loop reads CASSRRETQYF. DNA of the CDR3: TGTGCCAGCAGTAGGCGAGAGACCCAGTACTTC.